This TCR beta chain was sequenced during a study of tumour-infiltrating T cells in Burkitt lymphoma. The overall study: Survival, overall and progression-free, tracked with productive clonality.

CDR1 is SGHDT and CDR2 is YYEEEE in the germline V gene. The CDR3 has 12 residues. A few counts support this clone. Sequence at one end of the junction differs from germline and may be a read error. Assay used: immunoSEQ multiplex PCR; TCRdb lists only in-frame clones, some missing. The table lists 15,000 or so clones, around a third of them singletons. The receptor was isolated from a human donor with diffuse large B-cell lymphoma. V gene TRBV5-6 combines with J gene TRBJ1-1; 7 bases line up with TRBD1. Sequences were obtained from tumor tissue. The CDR3, as DNA: TGTGCCAGCAGCTTGGTAGGGGGCGGTCAGGCATTT. Residues: CASSLVGGGQAF.